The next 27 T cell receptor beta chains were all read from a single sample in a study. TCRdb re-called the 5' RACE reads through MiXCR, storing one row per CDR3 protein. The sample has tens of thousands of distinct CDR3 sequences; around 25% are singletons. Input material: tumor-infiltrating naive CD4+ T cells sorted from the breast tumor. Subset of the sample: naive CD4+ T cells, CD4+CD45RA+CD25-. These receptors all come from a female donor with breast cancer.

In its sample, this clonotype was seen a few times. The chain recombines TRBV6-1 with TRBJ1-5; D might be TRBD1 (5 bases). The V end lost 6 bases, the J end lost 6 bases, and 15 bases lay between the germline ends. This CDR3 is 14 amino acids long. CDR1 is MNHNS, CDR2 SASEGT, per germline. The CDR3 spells CASRPSGGGQPQHF. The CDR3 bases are TGTGCCAGCAGACCTAGTGGGGGAGGTCAGCCCCAGCATTTT.

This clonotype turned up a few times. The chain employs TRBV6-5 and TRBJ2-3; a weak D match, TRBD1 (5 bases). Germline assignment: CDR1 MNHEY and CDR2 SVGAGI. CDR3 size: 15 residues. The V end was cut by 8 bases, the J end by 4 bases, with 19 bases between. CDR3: CASGKGLLPSDTQYF. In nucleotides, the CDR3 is TGTGCCAGCGGAAAGGGGTTATTGCCGTCAGATACGCAGTATTTT.

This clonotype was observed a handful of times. CDR3 amino acids: CASRLNRANNEQFF. CDR3 nucleotide sequence: TGTGCCAGCAGGCTAAACAGGGCCAACAATGAGCAGTTCTTC. The J gene is TRBJ2-1, the V gene TRBV7-8; possibly TRBD1 for D (6 bases). The CDR3 contains 14 residues. The V and J ends lost 6 bases and 5 bases respectively, with 14 bases between them. The V gene's germline CDR1 is SGHVS and CDR2 FQNEAQ.

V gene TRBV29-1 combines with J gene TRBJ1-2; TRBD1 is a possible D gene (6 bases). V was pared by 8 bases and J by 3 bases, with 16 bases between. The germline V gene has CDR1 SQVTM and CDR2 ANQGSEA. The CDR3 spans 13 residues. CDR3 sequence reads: CSTGRTADYGYTF. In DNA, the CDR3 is TGCAGCACTGGGAGGACAGCCGACTATGGCTACACCTTC. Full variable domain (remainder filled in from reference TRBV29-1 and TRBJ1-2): SAVISQKPSRDICQRGTSLTIQCQVDSQVTMMFWYRQQPGQSLTLIATANQGSEATYESGFVIDKFPISRPNLTFSTLTVSNMSPEDSSIYLCSTGRTADYGYTFGSGTRLTVV.

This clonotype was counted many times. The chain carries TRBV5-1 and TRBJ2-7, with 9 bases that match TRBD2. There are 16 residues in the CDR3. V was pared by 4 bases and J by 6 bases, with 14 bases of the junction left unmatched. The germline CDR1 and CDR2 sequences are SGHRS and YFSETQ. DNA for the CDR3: TGCGCCAGCAGCAACCTAGCTGCGGGAGGGCCGGCCGAGCAGTACTTC. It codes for CASSNLAAGGPAEQYF.

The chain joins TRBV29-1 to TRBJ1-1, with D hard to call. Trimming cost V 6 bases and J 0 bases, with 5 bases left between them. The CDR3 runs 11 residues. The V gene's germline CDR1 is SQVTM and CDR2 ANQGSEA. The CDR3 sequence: CSVHLNTEAFF. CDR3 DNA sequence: TGCAGCGTCCACCTGAACACTGAAGCTTTCTTT.

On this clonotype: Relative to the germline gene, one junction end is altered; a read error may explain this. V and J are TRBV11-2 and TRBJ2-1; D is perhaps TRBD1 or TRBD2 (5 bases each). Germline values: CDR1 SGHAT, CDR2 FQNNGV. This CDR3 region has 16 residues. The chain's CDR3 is CASSFEGTGTYNEQFF. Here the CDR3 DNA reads TGTGCCAGCAGCTTTGAAGGGACCGGGACCTACAATGAGCAGTTCTTT.

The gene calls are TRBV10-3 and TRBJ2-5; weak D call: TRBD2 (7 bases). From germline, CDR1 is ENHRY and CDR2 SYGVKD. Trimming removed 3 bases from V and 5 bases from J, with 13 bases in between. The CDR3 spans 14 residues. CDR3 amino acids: CAISDRGGRETQYF. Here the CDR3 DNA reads TGTGCCATCAGTGATAGGGGGGGCCGCGAGACCCAGTACTTC.

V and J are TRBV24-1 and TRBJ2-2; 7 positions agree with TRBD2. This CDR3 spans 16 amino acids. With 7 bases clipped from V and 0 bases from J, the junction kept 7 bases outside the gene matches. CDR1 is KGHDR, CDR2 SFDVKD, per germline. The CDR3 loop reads CATSRPGGANTGELFF. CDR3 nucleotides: TGTGCCACCAGCCGACCGGGAGGCGCGAACACCGGGGAGCTGTTTTTT.

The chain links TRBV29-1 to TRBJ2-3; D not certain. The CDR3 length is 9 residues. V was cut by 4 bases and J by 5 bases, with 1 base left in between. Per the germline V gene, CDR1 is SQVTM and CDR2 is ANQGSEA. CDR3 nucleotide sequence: TGCAGCGTTGGAGATACGCAGTATTTT. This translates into CSVGDTQYF.

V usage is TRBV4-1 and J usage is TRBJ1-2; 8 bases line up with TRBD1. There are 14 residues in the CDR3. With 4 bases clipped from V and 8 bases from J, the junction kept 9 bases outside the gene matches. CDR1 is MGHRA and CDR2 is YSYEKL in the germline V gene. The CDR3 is CASSPMDRAAGYTF. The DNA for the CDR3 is TGCGCCAGCAGCCCAATGGACAGGGCGGCAGGCTACACCTTC.

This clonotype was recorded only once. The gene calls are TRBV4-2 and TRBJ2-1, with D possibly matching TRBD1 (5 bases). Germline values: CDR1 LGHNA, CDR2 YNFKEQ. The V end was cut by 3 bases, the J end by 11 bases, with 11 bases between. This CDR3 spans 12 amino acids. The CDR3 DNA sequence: TGTGCCAGCAGCCATAACCAGGGTCAGCAGTTCTTC. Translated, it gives CASSHNQGQQFF.

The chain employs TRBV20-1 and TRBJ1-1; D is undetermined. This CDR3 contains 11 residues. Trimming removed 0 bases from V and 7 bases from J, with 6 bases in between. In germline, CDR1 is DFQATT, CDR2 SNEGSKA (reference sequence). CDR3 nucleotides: TGCAGTGCTAGAGACGGGAGTGAAGCTTTCTTT. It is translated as CSARDGSEAFF.

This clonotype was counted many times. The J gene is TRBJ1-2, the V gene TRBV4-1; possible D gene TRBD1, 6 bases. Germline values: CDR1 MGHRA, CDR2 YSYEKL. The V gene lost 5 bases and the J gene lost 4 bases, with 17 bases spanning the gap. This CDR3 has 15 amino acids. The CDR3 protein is CASSYPADRSYGYTF. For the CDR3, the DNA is TGCGCCAGCAGCTACCCGGCAGACAGGAGCTATGGCTACACCTTC.

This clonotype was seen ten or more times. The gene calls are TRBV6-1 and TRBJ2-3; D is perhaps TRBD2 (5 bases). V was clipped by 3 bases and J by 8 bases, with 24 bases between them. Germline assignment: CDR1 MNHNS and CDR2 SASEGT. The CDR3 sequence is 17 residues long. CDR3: CASSDPNEGGPTGTQYF. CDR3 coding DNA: TGTGCCAGCAGTGATCCCAACGAGGGCGGGCCCACGGGTACGCAGTATTTT.

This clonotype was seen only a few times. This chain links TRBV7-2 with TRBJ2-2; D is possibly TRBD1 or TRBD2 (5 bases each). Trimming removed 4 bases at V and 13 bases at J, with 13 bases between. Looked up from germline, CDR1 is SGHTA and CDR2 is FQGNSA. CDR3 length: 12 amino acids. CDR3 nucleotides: TGTGCCAGCAGCTCTCCGGGACCCTGGCTGTTTTTT. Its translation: CASSSPGPWLFF.

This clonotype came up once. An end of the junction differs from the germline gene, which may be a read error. DNA of the CDR3: TGCGCCAGCAGCTTGCGGTCGGGGAGTACTGAAGCTTCCTTT. Translation gives CASSLRSGSTEASF. The chain combines TRBV5-1 with TRBJ1-1, with D unclear. The CDR3 has 14 amino acids. Germline lookup yields CDR1 SGHRS and CDR2 YFSETQ.

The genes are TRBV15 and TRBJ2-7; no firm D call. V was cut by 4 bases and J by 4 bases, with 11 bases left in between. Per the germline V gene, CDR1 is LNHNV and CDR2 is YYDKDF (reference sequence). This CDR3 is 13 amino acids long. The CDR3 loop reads CATSTYVGYEQYF. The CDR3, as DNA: TGTGCCACCAGCACGTACGTTGGGTACGAGCAGTACTTC.

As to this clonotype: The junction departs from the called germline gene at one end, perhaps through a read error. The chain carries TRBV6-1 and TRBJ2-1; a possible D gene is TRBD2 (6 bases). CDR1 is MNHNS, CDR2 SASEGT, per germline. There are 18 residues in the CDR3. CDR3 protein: CARSEALRGAGGSNEQFF. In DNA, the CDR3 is TGTGCCCGCAGTGAAGCGCTTCGGGGAGCTGGGGGGAGTAATGAGCAGTTCTTC.

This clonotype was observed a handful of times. CDR3 nucleotide sequence: TGTGCCAGCAGCTACCCCCCGCGACTAGCGGGAAGATCCAATGAGCAGTTCTTC. The encoded protein is CASSYPPRLAGRSNEQFF. V is TRBV7-9 and J is TRBJ2-1, with 11 positions matching TRBD2. Looked up from germline, CDR1 is SEHNR and CDR2 is FQNEAQ (reference sequence). Trimming removed 4 bases from V and 6 bases from J; junction bases left unmatched: 14. This CDR3 contains 18 residues.

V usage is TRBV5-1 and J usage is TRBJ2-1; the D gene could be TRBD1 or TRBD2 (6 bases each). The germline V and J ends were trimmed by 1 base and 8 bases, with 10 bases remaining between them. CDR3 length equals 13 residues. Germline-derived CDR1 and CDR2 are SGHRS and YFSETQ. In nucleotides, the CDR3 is TGCGCCAGCAGCTTGAACAGGGAGGATGAGCAGTTCTTC. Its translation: CASSLNREDEQFF.

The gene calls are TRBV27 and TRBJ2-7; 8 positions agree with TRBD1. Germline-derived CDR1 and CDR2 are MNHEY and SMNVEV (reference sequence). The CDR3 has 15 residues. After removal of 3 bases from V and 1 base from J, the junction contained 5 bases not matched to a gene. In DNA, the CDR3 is TGTGCCAGCAGTTTCAGGGGGCCAAAGTCCTACGAGCAGTACTTC. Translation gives CASSFRGPKSYEQYF.

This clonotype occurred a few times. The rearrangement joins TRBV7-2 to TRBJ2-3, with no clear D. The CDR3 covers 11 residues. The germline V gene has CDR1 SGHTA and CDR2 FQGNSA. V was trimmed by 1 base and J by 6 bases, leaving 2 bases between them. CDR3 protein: CASSLVDTQYF. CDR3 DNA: TGTGCCAGCAGCTTAGTGGATACGCAGTATTTT.

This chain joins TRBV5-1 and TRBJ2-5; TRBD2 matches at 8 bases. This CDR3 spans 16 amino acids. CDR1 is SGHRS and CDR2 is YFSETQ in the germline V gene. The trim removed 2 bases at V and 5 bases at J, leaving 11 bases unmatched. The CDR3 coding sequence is TGCGCCAGCAGCTTTGGGACCCGAGCGGGAGTGGAGACCCAGTACTTC. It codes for CASSFGTRAGVETQYF. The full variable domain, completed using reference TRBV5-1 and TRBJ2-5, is KAGVTQTPRYLIKTRGQQVTLSCSPISGHRSVSWYQQTPGQGLQFLFEYFSETQRNKGNFPGRFSGRQFSNSRSEMNVSTLELGDSALYLCASSFGTRAGVETQYFGPGTRLLVL.

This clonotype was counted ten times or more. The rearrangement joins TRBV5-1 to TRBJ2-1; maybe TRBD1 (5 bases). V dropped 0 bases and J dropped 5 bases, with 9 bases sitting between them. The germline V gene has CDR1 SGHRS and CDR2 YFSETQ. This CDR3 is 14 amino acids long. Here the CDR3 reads CASSLATGHNEQFF. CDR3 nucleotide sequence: TGCGCCAGCAGCTTGGCTACAGGACACAATGAGCAGTTCTTC. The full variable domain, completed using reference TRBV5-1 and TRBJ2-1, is KAGVTQTPRYLIKTRGQQVTLSCSPISGHRSVSWYQQTPGQGLQFLFEYFSETQRNKGNFPGRFSGRQFSNSRSEMNVSTLELGDSALYLCASSLATGHNEQFFGPGTRLTVL.

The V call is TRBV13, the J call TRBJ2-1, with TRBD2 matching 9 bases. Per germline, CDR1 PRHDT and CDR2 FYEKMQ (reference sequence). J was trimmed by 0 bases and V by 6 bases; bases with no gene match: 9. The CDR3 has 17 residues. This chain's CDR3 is CASSGASGIFSYNEQFF. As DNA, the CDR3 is TGTGCCAGCAGTGGGGCTAGCGGGATTTTCTCCTACAATGAGCAGTTCTTC. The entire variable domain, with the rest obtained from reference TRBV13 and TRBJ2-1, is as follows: AAGVIQSPRHLIKEKRETATLKCYPIPRHDTVYWYQQGPGQDPQFLISFYEKMQSDKGSIPDRFSAQQFSDYHSELNMSSLELGDSALYFCASSGASGIFSYNEQFFGPGTRLTVL.

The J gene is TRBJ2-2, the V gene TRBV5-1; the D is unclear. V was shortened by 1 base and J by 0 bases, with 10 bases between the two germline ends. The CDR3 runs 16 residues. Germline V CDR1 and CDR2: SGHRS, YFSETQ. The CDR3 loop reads CASSLRTGTNTGELFF. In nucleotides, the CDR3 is TGCGCCAGCAGCTTGAGGACGGGTACGAACACCGGGGAGCTGTTTTTT. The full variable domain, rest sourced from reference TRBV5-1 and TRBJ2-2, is KAGVTQTPRYLIKTRGQQVTLSCSPISGHRSVSWYQQTPGQGLQFLFEYFSETQRNKGNFPGRFSGRQFSNSRSEMNVSTLELGDSALYLCASSLRTGTNTGELFFGEGSRLTVL.